Listed below are T cell receptor beta chains from one sample, sequenced in a study of T cell repertoires in cytomegalovirus infection. TCRdb fed the reads into MiXCR, producing one record per CDR3 protein. The table records hundreds of thousands of distinct CDR3 sequences, about a third of them present only once. No antigen is known for these receptors. The sample consisted of cultured CD8+ T cells from PBMCs, taken from culture after CMV antigen stimulation. These receptors were obtained from a human donor in good health (CMV status not recorded). Some clones in this sample may be carry-over from other donors' samples. CDR3s include the opening cysteine and the closing phenylalanine or tryptophan. Clone size appears in some rows only: once, few, many, or a class for an expanded clone.

clone_size	v_call	j_call	cdr3_aa
NA	TRBV7-9	TRBJ2-1	CASSLGRDLLYNEQFF
few	TRBV15	TRBJ2-3	CATSRGPRPAGENTDTQYF
NA	TRBV7-6	TRBJ2-3	CASSPDRRRTDTQYF
many	TRBV7-8	TRBJ2-7	CASSATGSYEQYF
NA	TRBV20-1	TRBJ2-3	CSARDFVEITDTQYF
NA	TRBV7-9	TRBJ1-5	CASSLNQGGHQPQHF
NA	TRBV20-1	TRBJ1-5	CSARKGTVSNQPQHF
NA	TRBV6-1	TRBJ2-1	CASSPGGVWFF
few	TRBV7-8	TRBJ1-6	CASSLGTQHYNSPLHF
NA	TRBV6-1	TRBJ1-2	CASSDTGANGYTF
NA	TRBV5-4	TRBJ1-6	CASSGETGAGSPLHF
NA	TRBV27	TRBJ2-1	CASSNPVEVSNEQFF
few	TRBV7-9	TRBJ2-1	CASSNDRSNEQFF
NA	TRBV10-3	TRBJ2-3	CAISESAGGPTDTQYF
few	TRBV2	TRBJ1-1	CAITGRPRTAFF
NA	TRBV4-2	TRBJ1-1	CASSQSWALLDTEAFF
NA	TRBV13	TRBJ1-1	CASSYNRVGNTEAFF
few	TRBV7-4	TRBJ2-3	CASSLSGRNTDTQYF
NA	TRBV9	TRBJ2-3	CASSVDGGADTQYF
NA	TRBV6-1	TRBJ2-4	CASSEGGTVVNIQYF
NA	TRBV4-1	TRBJ1-1	CASSPPGPAAEAFF
many	TRBV7-2	TRBJ2-5	CASSLGLRGETQYF